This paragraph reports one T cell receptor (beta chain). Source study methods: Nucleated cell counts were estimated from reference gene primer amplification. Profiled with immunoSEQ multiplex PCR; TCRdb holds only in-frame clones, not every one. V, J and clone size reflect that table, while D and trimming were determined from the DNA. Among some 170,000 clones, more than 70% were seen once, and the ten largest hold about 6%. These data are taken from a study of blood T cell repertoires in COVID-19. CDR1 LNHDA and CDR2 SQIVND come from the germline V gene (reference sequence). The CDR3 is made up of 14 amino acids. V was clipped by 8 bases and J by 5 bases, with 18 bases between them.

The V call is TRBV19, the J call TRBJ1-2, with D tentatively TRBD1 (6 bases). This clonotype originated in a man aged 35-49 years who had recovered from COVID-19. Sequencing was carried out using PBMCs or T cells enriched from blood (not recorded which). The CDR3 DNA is TGTGCCAGTTTCCGACGGGACACTCCATATGGCTACACCTTC. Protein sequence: CASFRRDTPYGYTF.